The TCR beta chain under discussion was sequenced for a study of blood T cell repertoires in COVID-19. Study context: Samples taken during acute and convalescent COVID-19 were collected in the United States, Italy and Spain. From T cells, B-cell-depleted T cells, or PBMCs came the material, which was cDNA or gDNA.

This clone has a single count. Under the authors' procedure: Amplification of reference gene primers provided the estimated nucleated cell counts. Method: immunoSEQ multiplex PCR; TCRdb's copy keeps in-frame clones and lacks some. From that table come the V and J calls and clone size; the DNA was used to work out D and trimming. The sample lists fewer than 300,000 clones, approximately 85% occurring once. The receptor was isolated from a human donor in a cohort sampled during active COVID-19. The sample was peripheral blood.

CDR3 sequence (DNA): TGTGCCAGCAGCTTGACGCGGCCGACCTACGAGCAGTACTTC. This sequence encodes CASSLTRPTYEQYF. V gene TRBV5-8 combines with J gene TRBJ2-7; D is undetermined. Germline lookup yields CDR1 SGHTS and CDR2 YDEGEE. The V end was cut by 1 base, the J end by 2 bases, with 10 bases between. This CDR3 region has 14 residues.